Following are 19 T cell receptor beta chains from one sample sequenced in a study of CD4 T cells in relation to SARS-CoV-2 and coronaviruses. Which antigens these TCRs recognize remains unknown. Assay used: immunoSEQ multiplex PCR; TCRdb lists only in-frame clones, some missing. The sample lists more than 15,000 clones, 82% occurring once. Before the COVID-19 pandemic, during about 2011-2019, CD4+ T cells were taken from unexposed donors. Isolation of CD4+ T cells took place after about 10 days in culture. The sample comprised CD4+ T cells from PBMCs, cultured in vitro. The receptors were gathered from a human donor in good health.

This sequence joins TRBV2 and TRBJ2-2, with D perhaps being TRBD1 or TRBD2 (6 bases each). This CDR3 spans 16 amino acids. Trimming removed 2 bases from V and 1 base from J, with 11 bases in between. In germline, CDR1 is SNHLY, CDR2 FYNNEI. For the CDR3, the DNA is TGTGCCAGCAGTGAAATGGGGGGCTGGAACACCGGGGAGCTGTTTTTT. As protein: CASSEMGGWNTGELFF.

The chain is built from TRBV5-8 and TRBJ2-3, with 7 positions matching TRBD1. Looked up from germline, CDR1 is SGHTS and CDR2 is YDEGEE. This CDR3 is 15 amino acids long. The ends lost 5 bases at V and 5 bases at J; junction bases unmatched: 11. In DNA, the CDR3 is TGTGCCAGCAGAACCGGACAGGCAGACATAGATACGCAGTATTTT. Its protein product is CASRTGQADIDTQYF.

The rearrangement links TRBV7-9 to TRBJ2-1; TRBD2 matches 9 bases. CDR1 and CDR2 from the germline V gene are SEHNR and FQNEAQ (reference sequence). CDR3 length: 14 amino acids. The J segment lost 6 bases and the V segment lost 2 bases, leaving 2 bases of the junction unmatched. The DNA of the CDR3 is TGTGCCAGCAGCTTACTAGCGGGACCCAATGAGCAGTTCTTC. Translated: CASSLLAGPNEQFF. Full variable domain (outside the CDR3, taken from reference TRBV7-9 and TRBJ2-1): DTGVSQNPRHKITKRGQNVTFRCDPISEHNRLYWYRQTLGQGPEFLTYFQNEAQLEKSRLLSDRFSAERPKGSFSTLEIQRTEQGDSAMYLCASSLLAGPNEQFFGPGTRLTVL.

The genes are TRBV4-1 and TRBJ1-3; D is perhaps TRBD1 (5 bases). Trimming took 1 base from V and 4 from J, leaving 17 bases between them. From germline, CDR1 is MGHRA and CDR2 YSYEKL. The CDR3 contains 17 residues. DNA of the CDR3: TGCGCCAGCAGCCAAGGGAGGGGCCAGGGAGGGGGAAACACCATATATTTT. Its protein product is CASSQGRGQGGGNTIYF.

This sequence joins TRBV7-2 and TRBJ2-3; D call uncertain. The V and J ends lost 0 bases and 4 bases respectively, with 2 bases between them. The V gene's germline CDR1 is SGHTA and CDR2 FQGNSA. There are 12 residues in the CDR3. The CDR3 DNA is TGTGCCAGCAGCTTAGCGTCAGATACGCAGTATTTT. Residues: CASSLASDTQYF.

This chain joins TRBV6-5 and TRBJ2-5; 11 positions agree with TRBD2. Germline assignment: CDR1 MNHEY and CDR2 SVGAGI. Trimming removed 4 bases from V and 7 bases from J; junction bases left unmatched: 5. CDR3 length: 14 residues. CDR3: CASSSQLAGATQYF. In nucleotides, the CDR3 is TGTGCCAGCAGTTCTCAACTAGCGGGAGCGACCCAGTACTTC.

The chain employs TRBV25-1 and TRBJ2-7, with D perhaps matching TRBD2 (6 bases). V lost 5 bases to trimming and J lost 0 bases, with 14 bases between them. CDR3 length: 15 residues. Germline V gives CDR1 MGHDK, CDR2 SYGVNS. CDR3 protein: CASSTGGVSSYEQYF. The CDR3 DNA reads as TGTGCCAGCAGTACGGGCGGGGTGAGCTCCTACGAGCAGTACTTC.

This chain uses TRBV6-1 with TRBJ1-1; D is uncertain. This CDR3 region has 15 residues. The germline V and J ends were trimmed by 3 bases and 0 bases, with 11 bases remaining between them. CDR1 is MNHNS, CDR2 SASEGT, per germline. CDR3 residues: CASSDLGRMNTEAFF. As DNA, the CDR3 is TGTGCCAGCAGTGACCTGGGCAGAATGAACACTGAAGCTTTCTTT.

The V call is TRBV27, the J call TRBJ1-6; no definite D call. V was cut by 5 bases and J by 7 bases, with 21 bases left in between. Looked up from germline, CDR1 is MNHEY and CDR2 is SMNVEV (reference sequence). The CDR3 spans 17 residues. CDR3 nucleotide sequence: TGTGCCAGCAGTCCACTCCGGGCCCGCGAGGGAAATTCACCCCTCCACTTT. Translating it yields CASSPLRAREGNSPLHF.

This clone was seen just once. The chain combines TRBV7-8 with TRBJ2-3; TRBD2 agrees at 8 bases. Trimming removed 4 bases from V and 5 bases from J; junction bases left unmatched: 8. The CDR3 runs 15 residues. Germline CDR1 is SGHVS and CDR2 is FQNEAQ. The CDR3 reads CASSSLAGSVDTQYF. CDR3 nucleotides: TGTGCCAGCAGCTCCTTAGCGGGATCCGTAGATACGCAGTATTTT.

The rearrangement joins TRBV9 to TRBJ2-1, with 10 bases fitting TRBD1. Trimming at V came to 3 bases and at J to 0 bases, leaving 6 bases not matched to a gene. Germline V gene lookup returns CDR1 SGDLS and CDR2 YYNGEE. This CDR3 is 17 amino acids long. CDR3 protein: CASSGLGQGSSYNEQFF. CDR3 nucleotides: TGTGCCAGCAGCGGACTGGGACAGGGGAGCTCCTACAATGAGCAGTTCTTC.

This clone was seen only once. J is TRBJ2-1 and V is TRBV6-5; TRBD1 or TRBD2 may be the D gene (5 bases each). This CDR3 contains 15 residues. Germline V CDR1 and CDR2: MNHEY, SVGAGI. V lost 8 bases and J 9 bases, leaving 23 bases between the germline ends. CDR3 coding DNA: TGTGCCAGCTGGCAGGGACGGACACCCCACGGTGAGCAGTTCTTC. This gives the protein CASWQGRTPHGEQFF.

V gene TRBV6-5 combines with J gene TRBJ1-2; maybe TRBD1 (5 bases). Germline assignment: CDR1 MNHEY and CDR2 SVGAGI. V was pared by 7 bases and J by 5 bases, with 17 bases between. CDR3 length: 14 amino acids. Here the CDR3 reads CASIGGGLEYGYTF. CDR3 nucleotide sequence: TGTGCCAGCATTGGGGGGGGATTGGAGTATGGCTACACCTTC.

The rearrangement links TRBV6-2 or TRBV6-3 to TRBJ2-1; 7 bases fit TRBD2. CDR3 length: 15 residues. CDR1 and CDR2 (germline): MNHEY, SVGEGT. The V and J ends lost 5 bases and 0 bases, in that order; junction bases with no gene match: 4. CDR3 sequence: CASSRTSVSYNEQFF. The CDR3 nucleotides are TGTGCCAGCAGTCGTACTAGCGTCTCCTACAATGAGCAGTTCTTC.

This clone was recorded a few times. The chain is built from TRBV7-7 and TRBJ2-1; the D is unclear. The V gene's germline CDR1 is SSHAT and CDR2 FNYEAQ (reference sequence). The CDR3 loop spans 15 amino acids. Trimming removed 1 base from V and 1 base from J, with 8 bases in between. The CDR3 spells CASSLVQASYNEQFF. The CDR3 DNA follows: TGTGCCAGCAGCTTAGTGCAGGCGTCCTACAATGAGCAGTTCTTC.

This clone has a handful of counts. The chain carries TRBV19 and TRBJ2-5; 10 nucleotides agree with TRBD1. The CDR3 runs 15 residues. Germline lookup yields CDR1 LNHDA and CDR2 SQIVND (reference sequence). V was clipped by 3 bases and J by 4 bases; unmatched bases: 5. Here the CDR3 reads CASSIWDRGSETQYF. The CDR3 region has the DNA TGTGCCAGTAGTATTTGGGACAGGGGTTCAGAGACCCAGTACTTC.

CDR3 in amino acids: CAIKGSSGSGQETQYF. DNA of the CDR3: TGTGCCATCAAGGGGTCTAGCGGGAGCGGGCAAGAGACCCAGTACTTC. The chain employs TRBV10-3 and TRBJ2-5; the match to TRBD2 covers 10 bases. The germline V gene has CDR1 ENHRY and CDR2 SYGVKD. V dropped 7 bases and J dropped 2; count of bases not matched to a gene: 10. CDR3 length: 16 amino acids.

The chain recombines TRBV19 with TRBJ1-5; a weak D match, TRBD1 (5 bases). Germline V gives CDR1 LNHDA, CDR2 SQIVND (reference sequence). V lost 5 bases and J 6 bases, leaving 14 bases between the germline ends. The CDR3 extends over 14 amino acids. CDR3 amino acids: CASSGGELGQPQHF. DNA of the CDR3: TGTGCCAGTAGTGGAGGGGAGTTAGGTCAGCCCCAGCATTTT.

This chain uses TRBV10-3 with TRBJ2-1; tentative D call: TRBD2 (5 bases). The CDR3 runs to 12 residues. The V gene's germline CDR1 is ENHRY and CDR2 SYGVKD. Trimming removed 6 bases at V and 5 bases at J, with 8 bases between. CDR3 in amino acids: CAISREHNEQFF. The CDR3 DNA follows: TGTGCCATCAGCCGGGAACACAATGAGCAGTTCTTC.